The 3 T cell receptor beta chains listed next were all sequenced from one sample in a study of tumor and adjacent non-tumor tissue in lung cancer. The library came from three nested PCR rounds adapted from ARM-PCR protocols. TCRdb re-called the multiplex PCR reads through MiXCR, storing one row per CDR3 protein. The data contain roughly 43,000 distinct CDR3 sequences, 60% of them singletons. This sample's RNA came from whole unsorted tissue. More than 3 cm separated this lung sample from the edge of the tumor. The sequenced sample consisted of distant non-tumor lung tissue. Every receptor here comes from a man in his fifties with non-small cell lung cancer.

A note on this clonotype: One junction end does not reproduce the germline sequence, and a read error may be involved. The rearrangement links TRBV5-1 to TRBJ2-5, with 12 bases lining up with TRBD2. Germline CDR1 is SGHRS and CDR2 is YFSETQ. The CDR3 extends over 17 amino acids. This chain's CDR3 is CTSSPGTSGLGVETQCF. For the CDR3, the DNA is TGCACCAGCAGCCCTGGGACTAGCGGGCTAGGCGTAGAGACCCAGTGCTTC.

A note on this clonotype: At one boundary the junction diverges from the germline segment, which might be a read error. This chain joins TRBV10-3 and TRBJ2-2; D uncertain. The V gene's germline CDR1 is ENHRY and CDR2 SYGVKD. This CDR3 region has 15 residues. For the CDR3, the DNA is TGTGCCATCAGTGAGTCAGGAGTGGAGACCGCGGAGCTGTCTTTT. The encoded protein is CAISESGVETAELSF.

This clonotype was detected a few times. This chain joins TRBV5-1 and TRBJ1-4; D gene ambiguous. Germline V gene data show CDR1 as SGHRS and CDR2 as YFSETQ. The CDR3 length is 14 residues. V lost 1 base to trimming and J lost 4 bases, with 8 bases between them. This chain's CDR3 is CASSLTAGNEKLFF. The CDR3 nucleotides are TGCGCCAGCAGCTTGACAGCCGGTAATGAAAAACTGTTTTTT.